The clone carrying this TCR beta chain has just one count. The data stem from a study of blood T cells in healthy people across ages. Sample-barcoded 5' priming and a J-beta primer mix drove a second PCR of roughly 7 to 11 cycles. TCRdb reprocessed the 5' RACE reads via MiXCR and lists one record per CDR3 protein. The sample lists fewer than 1.5 million distinct CDR3 sequences, 42% occurring once. CDR3 length: 12 amino acids. Trimming cost V 10 bases and J 2 bases, with 12 bases left between them. CDR1 is MNHNS and CDR2 is SASEGT in the germline V gene. The sample comprised blood. The receptor comes from a woman in her late teens or twenties in good health. The chain is built from TRBV6-1 and TRBJ2-7; a possible D gene is TRBD2 (7 bases). The CDR3 spells CAIAGATYEQYF. In DNA, the CDR3 is TGTGCCATTGCGGGGGCCACCTACGAGCAGTACTTC.